The TCR beta chain under discussion was sequenced for a study of PD-1 blockade in mismatch repair-deficient tumors. This clone came up once. Produced via immunoSEQ multiplex PCR; TCRdb's table is partial and in-frame only. The data contain tens of thousands of clones, approximately 81% of them seen just once; the ten biggest clones take up just over 2.5%. V shed 5 bases, J shed 4 bases, and the junction held 12 bases outside the gene matches. Germline V gives CDR1 PRHDT, CDR2 FYEKMQ (reference sequence). The CDR3 extends over 18 amino acids. The source material was peripheral blood, sampled 12 weeks after starting pembrolizumab. J is TRBJ2-5 and V is TRBV13, with TRBD2 identical over 14 bases. The sequence derives from an adult with mismatch repair-deficient cancer. The CDR3 here is CASSLGLAGGGGGETQYF. DNA for the CDR3: TGTGCCAGCAGCCTCGGACTAGCGGGAGGCGGGGGTGGAGAGACCCAGTACTTC.